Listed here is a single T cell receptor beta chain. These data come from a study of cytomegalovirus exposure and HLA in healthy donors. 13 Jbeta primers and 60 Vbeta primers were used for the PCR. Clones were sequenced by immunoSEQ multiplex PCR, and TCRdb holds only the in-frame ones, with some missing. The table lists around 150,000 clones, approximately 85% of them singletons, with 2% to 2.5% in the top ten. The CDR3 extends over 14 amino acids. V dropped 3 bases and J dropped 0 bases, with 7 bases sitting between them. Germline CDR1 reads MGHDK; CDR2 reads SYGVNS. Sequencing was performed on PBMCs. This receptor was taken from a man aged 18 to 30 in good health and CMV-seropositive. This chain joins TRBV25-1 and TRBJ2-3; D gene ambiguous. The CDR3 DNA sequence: TGTGCCAGCAGTGATACAGCTAGCACAGATACGCAGTATTTT. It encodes CASSDTASTDTQYF.